This TCR beta chain was obtained from a study of cytomegalovirus exposure and HLA in healthy donors (dated by TCRdb to the late 2010s). For the wider study: An earlier analysis of more than 550 of the donors reported 276 Gb of sequence data and 117 million unique TCR beta sequences obtained from around 180 million T cells. An early release covering approximately 600 HLA-typed donors comprised 250 to 350 gigabases of sequencing data and 85 million to 100 million unique TCR sequences. Among the roughly 380 genotyped donors, around 81% belonged to the genetic ancestry cluster associated with self-reported Caucasian donors. The aim of the study was to test whether cataloging public T cell receptors could identify signatures of past pathogen exposure. Using immunosequencing, the study profiled T cell repertoires from 550 to 750 subjects and related those repertoires to cytomegalovirus serostatus. A separate validation cohort of over a hundred different subjects was used in addition to the roughly 720-subject first cohort. High-throughput TCR immunosequencing, statistical association of individual TCRs with disease status, and machine learning were combined to predict cytomegalovirus infection status. A later analysis re-analyzed previously published TCR beta repertoires from 500 to 700 donors and added high-resolution HLA genotyping to study TCR occurrence patterns. Rather than using new phenotypic data, the later analysis identified candidate immune exposures from TCR beta sequences and from how often those sequences occurred across donors. To decide whether each TCR beta V gene segment behaved as functional or pseudogenic, an earlier analysis of 587 of the donors relied on high-throughput TCR beta sequencing. Alongside the repertoire data, information on donor age, sex, ethnicity and CMV serostatus was compiled. A later genetic analysis used genome-wide SNP genotypes for about 60% of the roughly 700 donors, treating that subset as a discovery cohort. Every discovery cohort repertoire had been produced on one sequencing platform. Class I and class II HLA loci were covered by the typing at four-digit resolution. Typing coverage differed by locus: A, B, C, DRB1 and DQB1 were typed in about 629-640 donors, DQA1 in 522, DPA1 in some 610, and DPB1 in approximately 450. Roughly five DR-DQ haplotypes were handled as single units for association and clustering because linkage in the cohort was strong. Among roughly 370 genotyped donors of the cohort, an average of around 240,000 unique TCR beta nucleotide sequences were sequenced per donor, roughly 20% of them non-productive. Study-wide conclusions, independent of this receptor: A later genetic analysis reported fewer N-insertions in productive TCRs among donors in an Asian-associated ancestry cluster than the approximately 700-donor mean. In this cohort, only TCR beta chains were sequenced, and detectable features were limited by the absence of alpha or paired-chain data. Some IMGT-functional V segments, including TRBV6-2 and TRBV6-3, could not be told apart with the 87-base-pair reads, so those segments were excluded. Strong co-occurrence of HLA alleles, especially DR and DQ, made assigning TCR associations to individual alleles difficult. Most TCR sequences were seen in very few donors, while some public TCRs were found in many individuals. An earlier analysis of approximately 540 of the donors showed that most TCR beta V segments appeared in productive rearrangements either about 87% or about 30% of the time, which broadly matched IMGT annotations. For the cohort, immune exposure information was limited to CMV serostatus. A further reported finding was that TCR beta sequences accurately predicted the HLA-A and HLA-B alleles for most subjects in the first cohort. The presence/absence analyses assumed that sequencing depth was roughly uniform across donors, and that assumption may not be true. The authors suggested that the approach could potentially be generalized to other disease states and immunological phenotypes. Several of the top co-occurrence clusters appeared to be linked to parvovirus B19, influenza, CMV and Epstein-Barr virus, according to a later analysis. According to a later analysis, TCR association rates differed among HLA loci, with DRB1 alleles showing the most associated TCRs and HLA-C alleles showing the fewest. In a later genetic analysis, a missense DCLRE1C variant was associated with V-gene and J-gene trimming of TCR beta chains, and the association was replicated in an independent cohort. The classifier was reported to diagnose cytomegalovirus status with high specificity and sensitivity in both the original and validation cohorts. In vitro tests confirmed that a few of the cytomegalovirus-associated TCR beta chains recognize cytomegalovirus antigens. Because counts were too low, about 18 rarely observed V segments, including chromosome 9 orphons, were excluded from the earlier analysis of 587 of the donors. In the study, around 150 TCR beta chains were listed as associated with cytomegalovirus. Correlated functional status among segregating V segments might reflect linkage disequilibrium, but an unknown experimental factor could not be ruled out. In a later analysis, 16,951 TCR beta sequences were associated with specific HLA alleles at a false discovery rate of 0.05. The sequencing pipeline was judged likely to have produced a cluster of highly shared sequence variants as a technical artifact. Because HLA typing was missing for some donors at each locus, association tests included only the typed subset. In a later analysis, most CMV-associated TCR beta chains were found to appear HLA-restricted, with HLA associations seemingly driven largely by CMV exposure. A later analysis found that HLA-associated TCR beta chains were more clonally expanded and had lower generation probabilities than equally common non-associated chains.

On this clone itself: Its antigen remains undetermined. Base qualities are not at hand, and no much larger clone is one base apart.

The method was the immunoSEQ multiplex PCR assay. For the multiplex PCR, a mixture combining 60 forward primers for TCR Vbeta segments and 13 reverse primers for TCR Jbeta segments was used. Amplification of the CDR3 region of rearranged TCR beta genes was performed with a multiplex PCR assay on genomic DNA. The Illumina HiSeq System was used to sequence the amplified TCR beta libraries as 87-base-pair reads. Per the original workflow: Across the 700 or so repertoires, a later analysis counted 60 million to 90 million unique TCR beta chains, approximately 12 million of which were shared by at least two donors. A nearest-neighbor algorithm error-corrected the raw reads and collapsed the reads into unique sequences, merging closely related sequences to remove PCR and sequencing errors. To assign V, D and J gene segments, CDR3 sequences were aligned to IMGT reference sequences. For a sequence to be retained, a match of at least six nucleotides to both a V gene segment and a J gene segment was required. Rearrangements were classified as productive when the CDR3 lacked stop codons and remained in frame with V and J, and all other rearrangements were classified as non-productive. Following IMGT convention, CDR3 was defined as the stretch from the second conserved V-encoded cysteine to the conserved J-encoded phenylalanine. The earlier analysis of 500 to 750 of the donors excluded any sequence lacking an unambiguous match to a single V gene segment. In an earlier analysis of 587 of the donors, V segments were called functional above 56.7% productive rearrangements and were called segregating when the between-donor standard deviation exceeded 5%. To diagnose cytomegalovirus status from the catalog of TCR beta chain sequences, a statistical classification framework was built. In a later analysis, TCR nucleotide sequences were compared against IMGT/GENE-DB human TR gene sequences so that V and J genes could be assigned. The TCRdist pipeline was used in a later analysis to assign CDR3 sequences and most-parsimonious VDJ recombination scenarios. A later analysis defined each TCR beta chain by its CDR3 amino acid sequence plus V-gene family, and excluded reads lacking a unique V-gene family. As a way to deal with suspected cross-contamination and a sequencing artifact, a later analysis dropped nearly 600 nucleotide sequences that were highly shared and had low generation probability. In a later analysis, a clonal expansion index for each public chain was calculated from normalized within-repertoire ranks of inferred template counts. In a later analysis, generation probabilities were computed with a VDJ recombination model fitted to out-of-frame rearrangements, and the resulting probabilities were checked against IGoR. In a later analysis, hypergeometric tests were used to score TCR-TCR, TCR-HLA and TCR-CMV co-occurrence, with a repertoire-size bias correction applied to TCR pairs. To estimate false discovery rates, a later analysis permuted the HLA or CMV assignments 20 times. A later analysis grouped co-occurring TCRs with DBSCAN, adding TCRdist sequence similarity when clustering within HLA-allele-positive subsets. For co-occurrence clustering, repertoires with fewer than 30,000 or more than 120,000 public chains were excluded, along with four or five repertoires with anomalous nucleotide sharing. TCRdb limited this immuneACCESS table to in-frame rearrangements with V and J called. A share of clones is missing; checked studies link under half to unresolved V genes, and the rest is unexplained. V, J and clone size derive from that table, while D and trimming were established from the DNA sequence. The sample includes some 150,000 clones, with less than 90% observed a single time. The top ten constitute about 1.5% of the sample.

Including the terminal cysteine and phenylalanine, the CDR3 comprises 14 residues. This entry keeps only the CDR3 DNA: 42 bases, framed from base 1. CDR1 and CDR2 were assigned from the germline V gene (reference sequence) as SEHNR and FQNEAQ. V is pared back by 1 base and J by 2 bases, with 8 bases lying between the germline termini. The cohort was made up of 500 to 800 healthy bone marrow donors. All cohort members were sampled while nominally healthy, although unrecorded immune exposures were likely present. The donor was CMV seronegative and was included in the group of a few hundred seronegative cohort members. Every donor gave a peripheral blood sample, and the peripheral blood mononuclear cells from that sample were used for TCR beta sequencing. Genomic DNA extraction from the blood cell samples was performed with the Qiagen DNeasy Blood Extraction Kit.

The chain uses TRBV7-9 and TRBJ2-5; the D segment could be TRBD2, given 5 matching bases. The specimen was PBMCs. The clonotype was recovered from a man between 40 and 49 years old in good health and CMV-seronegative. The CDR3 in this case is CASSLGRIQETQYF. The sequenced DNA is TGTGCCAGCAGCTTAGGGAGGATACAAGAGACCCAGTACTTC. Beyond the CDR3, the reference TRBV7-9 and TRBJ2-5 genes provide the residues; the full variable domain reads: DTGVSQNPRHKITKRGQNVTFRCDPISEHNRLYWYRQTLGQGPEFLTYFQNEAQLEKSRLLSDRFSAERPKGSFSTLEIQRTEQGDSAMYLCASSLGRIQETQYFGPGTRLLVL.